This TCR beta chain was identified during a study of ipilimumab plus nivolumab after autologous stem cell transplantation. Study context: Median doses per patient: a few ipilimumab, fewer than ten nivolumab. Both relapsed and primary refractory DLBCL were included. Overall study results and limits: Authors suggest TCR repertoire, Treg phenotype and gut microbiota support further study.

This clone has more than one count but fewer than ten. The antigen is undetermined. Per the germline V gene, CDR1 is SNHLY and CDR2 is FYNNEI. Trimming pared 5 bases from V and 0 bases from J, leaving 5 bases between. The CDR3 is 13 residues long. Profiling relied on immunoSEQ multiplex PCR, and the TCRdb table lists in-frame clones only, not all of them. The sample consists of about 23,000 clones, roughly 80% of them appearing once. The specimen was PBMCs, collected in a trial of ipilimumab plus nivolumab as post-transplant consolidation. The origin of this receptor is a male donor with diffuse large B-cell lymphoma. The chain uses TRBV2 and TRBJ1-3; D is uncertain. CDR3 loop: CASSLDSGNTIYF. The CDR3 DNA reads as TGTGCCAGCAGTCTCGACTCTGGAAACACCATATATTTT.